This T cell receptor (beta chain) was sequenced during a study of CD8 T cells in Susac syndrome. Looking at the study overall: At blood draw, Susac syndrome patients were therapy-naive, on corticosteroids, or on intravenous immunoglobulin alone.

V was shortened by 5 bases and J by 4 bases, with 12 bases between the two germline ends. This CDR3 has 14 residues. The authors reverse transcribed roughly 0.5 to 1 ug RNA with random hexamers. The amplification used immunoSEQ multiplex PCR on TCR beta CDR3; it spanned 54 Vbeta and 13 Jbeta. MiXCR, run by TCRdb on the immunoSEQ multiplex PCR reads, gives a single entry per CDR3 protein. The sample contains about 140,000 distinct CDR3 sequences, around 93% of which appear only once. Recently defined diagnostic criteria classed the Susac syndrome patients as definite or probable. The TEMRA cells underwent FACS enrichment, while the CD8+ and CD4+ T cells underwent negative isolation.

The sequencing input was CD4+ T cells from PBMCs. This chain joins TRBV12-3 or TRBV12-4 and TRBJ1-5; D might be TRBD1 (6 bases). This TCR was sampled from a human donor with Susac syndrome. CDR3 nucleotide sequence: TGTGCCAGCAGTGGAGGACAGTCGAATCAGCCCCAGCATTTT. Translating it yields CASSGGQSNQPQHF.